Listed here are 30 T cell receptor beta chains from one sample, sequenced in a study of T cell changes during pregnancy in multiple sclerosis. The protocol was immunoSEQ multiplex PCR, while the TCRdb copy is restricted to in-frame clones and leaves out a portion. The repertoire holds 55,000 to 65,000 clones, with roughly 93% as singletons. The source was CD8+ T cells from peripheral blood mononuclear cells, collected in the third trimester of pregnancy. These receptors were taken from a female donor with multiple sclerosis, enrolled in a pregnancy study.

The chain recombines TRBV7-2 with TRBJ2-1, with 10 bases lining up with TRBD2. The CDR3 is 17 amino acids. The germline V gene has CDR1 SGHTA and CDR2 FQGNSA. V was clipped by 5 bases and J by 5 bases; unmatched bases: 12. For the CDR3, the DNA is TGTGCCAGCAGCCCGAGTAGCGGGAGGCGGAGTCACAATGAGCAGTTCTTC. Translation: CASSPSSGRRSHNEQFF.

The gene calls are TRBV11-2 and TRBJ2-5, with D perhaps matching TRBD2 (5 bases). The CDR3 runs 16 residues. Germline loops: CDR1 SGHAT, CDR2 FQNNGV. V was cut by 5 bases and J by 3 bases, with 19 bases left in between. In nucleotides, the CDR3 is TGTGCCAGCAGCCGACTCGGCCCGGCGGGCGAAGAGACCCAGTACTTC. Amino acids: CASSRLGPAGEETQYF.

Only a few counts were recorded for this clone. CDR3 coding DNA: TGTGCCAGCAGCTTGGGCGGGAACACTGAAGCTTTCTTT. Protein: CASSLGGNTEAFF. The J gene is TRBJ1-1, the V gene TRBV5-4; D is unclear. The ends were cut back, 0 bases at V and 1 base at J, with 4 bases in the middle. The germline V gene encodes CDR1 SGHNT and CDR2 YYREEE (reference sequence). The CDR3 spans 13 residues.

This clone appeared once. The chain carries TRBV10-3 and TRBJ1-1; possibly TRBD1 for D (6 bases). CDR3 length equals 12 residues. Trimming left V 0 bases short and J 10 bases short, with 9 bases between. Germline loops: CDR1 ENHRY, CDR2 SYGVKD. CDR3 DNA sequence: TGTGCCATCAGTGAGTCCGCGGGGGCAGCTTTCTTT. Protein sequence: CAISESAGAAFF.

The chain combines TRBV9 with TRBJ2-7; 7 bases line up with TRBD1. The CDR3 has 14 amino acids. Germline V gene data show CDR1 as SGDLS and CDR2 as YYNGEE. J was trimmed by 4 bases and V by 4 bases; bases with no gene match: 8. CDR3 loop: CASSPGQRRYEQYF. The CDR3 coding sequence is TGTGCCAGCAGCCCGGGACAGCGCAGGTACGAGCAGTACTTC.

The chain recombines TRBV4-3 with TRBJ1-5; weak D call: TRBD1 (6 bases). CDR3 length: 15 residues. V shed 3 bases and J shed 1 base, with 10 bases lying between them. Germline-derived CDR1 and CDR2 are LGHNA and YSLEER. The CDR3 spells CASSQATGSNQPQHF. CDR3 bases: TGCGCCAGCAGCCAGGCAACAGGGAGCAATCAGCCCCAGCATTTT.

The chain is built from TRBV9 and TRBJ2-7; D might be TRBD2 (5 bases). V lost 5 bases to trimming and J lost 3 bases, with 12 bases between them. CDR3 size: 13 residues. Germline V CDR1 and CDR2: SGDLS, YYNGEE. The CDR3 DNA follows: TGTGCCAGCAGTCCGGGAACATACTACGAGCAGTACTTC. This encodes CASSPGTYYEQYF.

This clone was seen a single time. This chain uses TRBV6-4 with TRBJ2-7, with 10 nucleotides matching TRBD1. This CDR3 is 12 amino acids long. The junction had 2 bases not matched to a gene; V was cut back by 6 bases and J by 6 bases. CDR1 MRHNA and CDR2 SNTAGT come from the germline V gene. As DNA, the CDR3 is TGTGCCAGCAGGGGGACAGGGGCCGAGCAGTACTTC. It is translated as CASRGTGAEQYF.

The chain uses TRBV19 and TRBJ1-1, with D perhaps TRBD1 (6 bases). The germline gives CDR1 LNHDA, CDR2 SQIVND (reference sequence). V gave up 5 bases and J gave up 8 bases, with 12 bases separating them. The CDR3 covers 12 residues. CDR3 DNA: TGTGCCAGTAGTCCGGGGACATACGAAGCTTTCTTT. The encoded protein is CASSPGTYEAFF.

This chain connects TRBV5-1 to TRBJ2-7; 8 nucleotides match TRBD2. The CDR3 sequence is 15 residues long. With 3 bases clipped from V and 0 bases from J, the junction kept 5 bases outside the gene matches. Germline V gives CDR1 SGHRS, CDR2 YFSETQ. This chain's CDR3 is CASSSSGTSSYEQYF. In nucleotides, the CDR3 is TGCGCCAGCAGCTCTTCCGGGACTAGCTCCTACGAGCAGTACTTC.

This clone was seen just once. The V and J genes are TRBV18 and TRBJ2-7, with 7 bases lining up with TRBD1. Unmatched junction bases numbered 14, after V lost 3 bases and J lost 6 bases. CDR1 and CDR2 from the germline V gene are KGHSH and LQKENI. This CDR3 spans 16 amino acids. CDR3 residues: CASSPTTPGQSSEQYF. For the CDR3, the DNA is TGTGCCAGCTCACCTACGACCCCGGGACAGAGTTCCGAGCAGTACTTC.

The chain couples TRBV6-4 to TRBJ2-7; TRBD1 is a possible D gene (6 bases). V was shortened by 6 bases and J by 1 base, with 13 bases between the two germline ends. The germline CDR1 and CDR2 sequences are MRHNA and SNTAGT. The CDR3 spans 14 residues. DNA of the CDR3: TGTGCCAGCAGCCGGGGACAACTATCCTACGAGCAGTACTTC. As protein: CASSRGQLSYEQYF.

The gene calls are TRBV6-1 and TRBJ2-5, with a possible D match to TRBD1 (6 bases). Germline V gene sequence: CDR1 MNHNS, CDR2 SASEGT. The CDR3 loop spans 13 amino acids. V was trimmed by 2 bases and J by 3 bases, leaving 7 bases between them. CDR3 loop: CASSEYREETQYF. The CDR3 DNA reads as TGTGCCAGCAGTGAATACAGGGAAGAGACCCAGTACTTC.

CDR3 DNA: TGTGCCAGCAGTGGGATGACAGGGACGACGAGTGACGAGCAGTACTTC. Translating gives CASSGMTGTTSDEQYF. The genes are TRBV25-1 and TRBJ2-7; 7 bases are a match to TRBD1. Germline V CDR1 and CDR2: MGHDK, SYGVNS. V dropped 4 bases and J dropped 5; count of bases not matched to a gene: 14. This CDR3 is 16 amino acids long.

V is TRBV19 and J is TRBJ1-5; no definite D call. CDR1 is LNHDA and CDR2 is SQIVND in the germline V gene (reference sequence). V lost 8 bases and J 0 bases, leaving 14 bases between the germline ends. The CDR3 is 15 amino acids. The CDR3 region has the DNA TGTGCCAGTTCTCGGGAACCGAATAGCAATCAGCCCCAGCATTTT. Its protein product is CASSREPNSNQPQHF. The full variable domain, its missing parts supplied by reference TRBV19 and TRBJ1-5, is DGGITQSPKYLFRKEGQNVTLSCEQNLNHDAMYWYRQDPGQGLRLIYYSQIVNDFQKGDIAEGYSVSREKKESFPLTVTSAQKNPTAFYLCASSREPNSNQPQHFGDGTRLSIL.

The V gene is TRBV28, the J gene TRBJ1-1; perhaps TRBD1 as D (5 bases). The CDR3 spans 14 residues. Trimming removed 10 bases from V and 10 bases from J, with 25 bases in between. Germline CDR1 and CDR2: MDHEN and SYDVKM. The CDR3 coding sequence is TGTGCCACCAGCCTTTGGGGCCTTCCGGGAGGAGCTTTCTTT. Translating it yields CATSLWGLPGGAFF.

This chain links TRBV4-2 with TRBJ2-7, with D hard to call. CDR1 and CDR2 (germline): LGHNA, YNFKEQ. Trimming shortened V by 0 bases and J by 9 bases, and 18 bases separated the two germline ends. This CDR3 contains 15 residues. This CDR3 reads CASSQDLPDLKGQYF. CDR3 sequence (DNA): TGTGCCAGCAGCCAAGATCTCCCCGACTTAAAAGGGCAGTACTTC.

Relative to its sample, this clone is medium-sized. This chain connects TRBV7-9 to TRBJ2-6; 8 positions match TRBD1. V was pared by 6 bases and J by 0 bases, with 7 bases of the junction left unmatched. Germline V lookup: CDR1 SEHNR, CDR2 FQNEAQ (reference sequence). This CDR3 has 17 residues. The CDR3 DNA follows: TGTGCCAGCAGACGGGACAGGTTGCACTCTGGGGCCAACGTCCTGACTTTC. This gives the protein CASRRDRLHSGANVLTF. Complete variable domain (other parts from reference TRBV7-9 and TRBJ2-6): DTGVSQNPRHKITKRGQNVTFRCDPISEHNRLYWYRQTLGQGPEFLTYFQNEAQLEKSRLLSDRFSAERPKGSFSTLEIQRTEQGDSAMYLCASRRDRLHSGANVLTFGAGSRLTVL.

The chain uses TRBV5-1 and TRBJ1-2, with D perhaps matching TRBD1 (6 bases). The CDR3 is 16 amino acids. Germline V lookup: CDR1 SGHRS, CDR2 YFSETQ. The V gene lost 1 base and the J gene lost 3 bases, with 16 bases spanning the gap. DNA for the CDR3: TGCGCCAGCAGCTTGATACAGGGAGTATACGACTATGGCTACACCTTC. Its translation: CASSLIQGVYDYGYTF.

V is TRBV29-1 and J is TRBJ1-1; TRBD1 matches at 7 bases. Losses at the gene ends were 6 bases for V and 5 bases for J; bases not matched to a gene: 15. Germline CDR1 is SQVTM and CDR2 is ANQGSEA. The CDR3 is made up of 15 amino acids. The CDR3 region has the DNA TGCAGCGTCCTACAGGGGTCAACACCTATTACTGAAGCTTTCTTT. Its protein is CSVLQGSTPITEAFF. The full variable domain, rest sourced from reference TRBV29-1 and TRBJ1-1, is SAVISQKPSRDICQRGTSLTIQCQVDSQVTMMFWYRQQPGQSLTLIATANQGSEATYESGFVIDKFPISRPNLTFSTLTVSNMSPEDSSIYLCSVLQGSTPITEAFFGQGTRLTVV.

The chain links TRBV10-3 to TRBJ2-7; 11 bases are a match to TRBD1. Trimming took 5 bases from V and 3 from J; bases not matched to a gene: 3. The length of the CDR3 is 14 residues. The germline gives CDR1 ENHRY, CDR2 SYGVKD. CDR3 region: CAISTGTGGYEQYF. The CDR3, as DNA: TGTGCCATCAGTACCGGGACAGGGGGCTACGAGCAGTACTTC.

The V gene is TRBV25-1, the J gene TRBJ2-1, with 13 bases fitting TRBD2. V gave up 4 bases and J gave up 5 bases; unmatched junction bases: 5. The CDR3 has 16 amino acids. Germline CDR1 MGHDK, CDR2 SYGVNS. This CDR3 is CASSGSGTSGNNEQFF. For the CDR3, the DNA is TGTGCCAGCAGTGGGTCCGGGACTAGCGGGAACAATGAGCAGTTCTTC.

The chain employs TRBV5-8 and TRBJ2-7; a weak D match, TRBD2 (5 bases). Germline V gene sequence: CDR1 SGHTS, CDR2 YDEGEE. The CDR3 sequence is 13 residues long. V gave up 1 base and J gave up 13 bases, with 18 bases separating them. The CDR3 protein is CASSLKASKLPYF. The DNA for the CDR3 is TGTGCCAGCAGCTTGAAGGCTAGCAAATTGCCCTACTTC.

The genes are TRBV5-6 and TRBJ2-7; 10 bases fit TRBD1. After removal of 4 bases from V and 3 bases from J, the junction contained 7 bases not matched to a gene. The CDR3 has 15 amino acids. Germline V gives CDR1 SGHDT, CDR2 YYEEEE. CDR3 in amino acids: CASSPTGGSRYEQYF. In nucleotides, the CDR3 is TGTGCCAGCAGCCCGACAGGGGGCTCCCGCTACGAGCAGTACTTC.

CDR3 residues: CASSANYNEQFF. CDR3 DNA sequence: TGTGCCAGCAGTGCAAACTACAATGAGCAGTTCTTC. The V call is TRBV25-1, the J call TRBJ2-1, with D uncertain. Trimming pared 4 bases from V and 3 bases from J, leaving 4 bases between. The germline V gene has CDR1 MGHDK and CDR2 SYGVNS. This CDR3 region has 12 residues.

The CDR3 DNA sequence: TGCAGCGCAACCAGGGGTGGCGAGCAGTACTTC. Protein: CSATRGGEQYF. J is TRBJ2-7 and V is TRBV29-1; D perhaps matches TRBD1 (6 bases). Germline V gene sequence: CDR1 SQVTM, CDR2 ANQGSEA. The CDR3 runs 11 residues. The V end lost 7 bases, the J end lost 6 bases, and 13 bases lay between the germline ends.

V and J are TRBV7-6 and TRBJ1-1; possible D gene TRBD1, 6 bases. Germline CDR1 SGHVS, CDR2 FNYEAQ. This CDR3 contains 14 residues. V was pared by 5 bases and J by 4 bases, with 14 bases between. The CDR3 protein is CASSPTGRSTEAFF. The CDR3 nucleotides are TGTGCCAGCAGCCCCACAGGGCGAAGCACTGAAGCTTTCTTT.

This chain's CDR3 is CASSAGDSELYGYTF. CDR3 DNA: TGTGCCAGCAGCGCTGGGGACAGTGAACTCTATGGCTACACCTTC. The V call is TRBV9, the J call TRBJ1-2; 7 bases are a match to TRBD1. The CDR3 is made up of 15 amino acids. Germline CDR1 and CDR2: SGDLS and YYNGEE. Trimming removed 3 bases from V and 4 bases from J; junction bases left unmatched: 9.

The rearrangement joins TRBV19 to TRBJ1-5, with no clear D. This CDR3 spans 15 amino acids. Germline V gene lookup returns CDR1 LNHDA and CDR2 SQIVND (reference sequence). V gave up 3 bases and J gave up 0 bases, with 9 bases separating them. The CDR3 DNA reads as TGTGCCAGTAGTATTGGCACCCTTAGCAATCAGCCCCAGCATTTT. Translated, it gives CASSIGTLSNQPQHF.

The chain has TRBV5-1 and TRBJ1-2; no definite D call. The CDR3 length is 13 residues. Germline CDR1 SGHRS, CDR2 YFSETQ. Trimming shortened V by 1 base and J by 1 base, and 5 bases separated the two germline ends. Written as DNA, the CDR3 is TGCGCCAGCAGCTTGTCGGTTAACTATGGCTACACCTTC. Translation: CASSLSVNYGYTF.